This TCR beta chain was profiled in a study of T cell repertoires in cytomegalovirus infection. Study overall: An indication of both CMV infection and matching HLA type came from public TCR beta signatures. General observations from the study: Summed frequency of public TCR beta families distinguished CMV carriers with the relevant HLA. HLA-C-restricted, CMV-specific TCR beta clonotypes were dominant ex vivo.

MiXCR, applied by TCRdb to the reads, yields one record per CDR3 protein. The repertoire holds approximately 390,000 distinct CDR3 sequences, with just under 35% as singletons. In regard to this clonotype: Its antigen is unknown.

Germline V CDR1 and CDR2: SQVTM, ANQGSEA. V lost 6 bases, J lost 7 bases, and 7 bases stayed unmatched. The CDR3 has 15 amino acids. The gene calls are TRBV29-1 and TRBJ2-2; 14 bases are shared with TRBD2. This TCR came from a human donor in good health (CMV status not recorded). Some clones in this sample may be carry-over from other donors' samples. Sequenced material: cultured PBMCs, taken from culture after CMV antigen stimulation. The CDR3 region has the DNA TGCAGCGTGCTCCGACTAGCGGGAGGGGGCGGGGAGCTGTTTTTT. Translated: CSVLRLAGGGGELFF.